Shown below are 21 T cell receptor beta chains from a single sample sequenced in a study of cytomegalovirus exposure and HLA in healthy donors. The primer mix had 60 Vbeta and 13 Jbeta primers. Method: immunoSEQ multiplex PCR; TCRdb's copy keeps in-frame clones and lacks some. The data hold 90,000 to 110,000 clones, with 83% observed a single time. Material for sequencing was PBMCs. These receptors all stem from a man between 18 and 29 years old in good health and CMV-seronegative.

The V call is TRBV9, the J call TRBJ2-7, with TRBD2 matching over 8 bases. CDR1 and CDR2 from the germline V gene are SGDLS and YYNGEE. The V gene end was trimmed by 5 bases and the J gene end by 1 base; junction bases not matched to a gene: 14. The CDR3 consists of 17 residues. The chain's CDR3 is CASSPGGAGVMSYEQYF. In DNA, the CDR3 is TGTGCCAGCAGTCCCGGGGGAGCGGGAGTGATGTCCTACGAGCAGTACTTC.

V usage is TRBV11-3 and J usage is TRBJ1-1; a possible D gene is TRBD1 (6 bases). The V end lost 5 bases, the J end lost 6 bases, and 22 bases lay between the germline ends. The CDR3 sequence is 16 residues long. Germline CDR1 is SGHNT and CDR2 is YENEEA. The CDR3 DNA sequence: TGTGCCAGCAGCCTTAACCCGGGACAAATAGTCGCTGAAGCTTTCTTT. This encodes CASSLNPGQIVAEAFF.

V and J are TRBV29-1 and TRBJ2-3; 14 bases agree with TRBD2. The ends lost 5 bases at V and 4 bases at J; junction bases unmatched: 11. Germline lookup yields CDR1 SQVTM and CDR2 ANQGSEA. The CDR3 consists of 17 residues. CDR3 bases: TGCAGCGTTCCCCGACTAGCGGGAGGGCCTCGGGCAGATACGCAGTATTTT. This sequence encodes CSVPRLAGGPRADTQYF.

The sample holds one count of this clone. V and J are TRBV11-3 and TRBJ2-1, with D maybe TRBD2 (5 bases). Trimming stripped 2 bases from V and 8 bases from J, with 19 bases between. CDR1 and CDR2 (germline): SGHNT, YENEEA. CDR3 length: 16 residues. The CDR3 here is CASSLRPSPGMDEQFF. CDR3 bases: TGTGCCAGCAGCTTAAGGCCGAGCCCGGGGATGGATGAGCAGTTCTTC.

The gene calls are TRBV7-8 and TRBJ2-4, with 15 positions matching TRBD2. Germline CDR1 reads SGHVS; CDR2 reads FQNEAQ. With V trimmed by 3 bases and J by 0 bases, 6 bases remained unmatched. This CDR3 has 19 amino acids. CDR3 in amino acids: CASSFRTSGREVAKNIQYF. The DNA of the CDR3 is TGTGCCAGCAGCTTCCGGACTAGCGGGAGGGAAGTAGCCAAAAACATTCAGTACTTC.

This rearrangement joins TRBV6-5 to TRBJ1-2; D gene uncertain. The V gene lost 2 bases and the J gene lost 4 bases, with 11 bases spanning the gap. The CDR3 contains 14 residues. The germline V gene has CDR1 MNHEY and CDR2 SVGAGI. The CDR3 reads CASSYGWPSYGYTF. DNA for the CDR3: TGTGCCAGCAGTTACGGGTGGCCTAGCTATGGCTACACCTTC.

The chain combines TRBV4-2 with TRBJ2-1, with TRBD1 as a possible D gene (6 bases). Germline V gene data show CDR1 as LGHNA and CDR2 as YNFKEQ. V was trimmed by 5 bases and J by 4 bases, leaving 12 bases between them. This CDR3 has 14 amino acids. CDR3 in amino acids: CASSSPTGYNEQFF. The CDR3, as DNA: TGTGCCAGCAGCTCACCTACAGGGTACAATGAGCAGTTCTTC.

This clone was observed a few times. The chain carries TRBV28 and TRBJ1-5; 12 nucleotides match TRBD1. The V gene end was trimmed by 6 bases and the J gene end by 6 bases; junction bases not matched to a gene: 15. Germline V gene data show CDR1 as MDHEN and CDR2 as SYDVKM. This CDR3 has 18 amino acids. The CDR3: CASRLRDRGRARGQPQHF. For the CDR3, the DNA is TGTGCCAGCAGATTACGGGACAGGGGGCGCGCGAGGGGTCAGCCCCAGCATTTT.

The V gene is TRBV28, the J gene TRBJ1-5; TRBD1 is a possible D gene (5 bases). This CDR3 comprises 14 residues. Looked up from germline, CDR1 is MDHEN and CDR2 is SYDVKM. Trimming removed 5 bases from V and 4 bases from J, with 12 bases in between. Here the CDR3 DNA reads TGTGCCAGCAGTCTAACAGGTTTTAATCAGCCCCAGCATTTT. Translating it yields CASSLTGFNQPQHF.

The chain has TRBV30 and TRBJ1-1; TRBD1 is a possible D gene (5 bases). This CDR3 has 13 amino acids. The germline gives CDR1 GTSNPN, CDR2 SVGIG (reference sequence). V gave up 2 bases and J gave up 8 bases, with 15 bases separating them. CDR3 sequence: CAWSPRRGEEAFF. The CDR3 nucleotides are TGTGCCTGGAGTCCAAGGCGGGGCGAGGAAGCTTTCTTT.

This clone was counted only a few times. The chain couples TRBV2 to TRBJ2-2; D possibly corresponds to TRBD1 (6 bases). Trimming shortened V by 2 bases and J by 7 bases, and 14 bases separated the two germline ends. Germline V CDR1 and CDR2: SNHLY, FYNNEI. The CDR3 contains 15 residues. The CDR3 here is CASSELQGSVGELFF. The CDR3 coding sequence is TGTGCCAGCAGTGAATTGCAGGGGAGCGTCGGGGAGCTGTTTTTT.

The rearrangement joins TRBV27 to TRBJ1-4, with 8 bases lining up with TRBD1. This CDR3 has 15 amino acids. Germline V gene lookup returns CDR1 MNHEY and CDR2 SMNVEV (reference sequence). V was pared by 3 bases and J by 8 bases, with 8 bases of the junction left unmatched. CDR3 sequence (DNA): TGTGCCAGCAGTTTTTTGGACAGGGTCGGAGAAAAACTGTTTTTT. It yields the protein CASSFLDRVGEKLFF. Variable domain in full (rest from reference TRBV27 and TRBJ1-4): EAQVTQNPRYLITVTGKKLTVTCSQNMNHEYMSWYRQDPGLGLRQIYYSMNVEVTDKGDVPEGYKVSRKEKRNFPLILESPSPNQTSLYFCASSFLDRVGEKLFFGSGTQLSVL.

V is TRBV2 and J is TRBJ1-2; a possible D gene is TRBD1 (6 bases). From germline, CDR1 is SNHLY and CDR2 FYNNEI. The CDR3 covers 11 residues. The germline V and J ends were trimmed by 6 bases and 8 bases, with 10 bases remaining between them. CDR3 coding DNA: TGTGCCAGCAGACAGGGTGGCGGCTACACCTTC. It yields the protein CASRQGGGYTF.

The rearrangement joins TRBV6-5 to TRBJ1-5; D is unclear. V lost 7 bases, J lost 7 bases, and 17 bases lay in between. The CDR3 consists of 14 residues. Germline V CDR1 and CDR2: MNHEY, SVGAGI. CDR3 in DNA: TGTGCCAGCACCGAAGAGAGGGTGGGCCAGCCCCAGCATTTT. This encodes CASTEERVGQPQHF.

The chain couples TRBV6-5 to TRBJ2-5; a weak D match, TRBD2 (7 bases). Between the trimmed V and J ends, which lost 5 bases and 4 bases, there was a span of 17 bases. The length of the CDR3 is 15 residues. The V gene's germline CDR1 is MNHEY and CDR2 SVGAGI. CDR3 sequence (DNA): TGTGCCAGCAGTCTTCCATCTAGGGGGGGAGAGACCCAGTACTTC. It encodes CASSLPSRGGETQYF.

The chain couples TRBV10-3 to TRBJ2-1; 13 bases match TRBD2. The CDR3 is made up of 16 amino acids. Per the germline V gene, CDR1 is ENHRY and CDR2 is SYGVKD. Trimming removed 2 bases from V and 5 bases from J; junction bases left unmatched: 3. The CDR3 is CAISETSGRANNEQFF. The CDR3 nucleotides read TGTGCCATCAGTGAGACTAGCGGGAGGGCCAACAATGAGCAGTTCTTC.

The rearrangement uses TRBV6-5 and TRBJ2-4, with 8 positions matching TRBD2. The CDR3 consists of 15 residues. CDR1 is MNHEY, CDR2 SVGAGI, per germline. After removal of 7 bases from V and 8 bases from J, the junction contained 13 bases not matched to a gene. Written as DNA, the CDR3 is TGTGCCAGCAAAGGACGCACCGGGACTAGTCACATTCAGTACTTC. Translating it yields CASKGRTGTSHIQYF.

This clone was recorded only once. The rearrangement links TRBV5-1 to TRBJ1-1; 10 bases map to TRBD1. This CDR3 region has 14 residues. Trimming took 3 bases from V and 4 from J; bases not matched to a gene: 3. From germline, CDR1 is SGHRS and CDR2 YFSETQ. The DNA of the CDR3 is TGCGCCAGCAGCTCCGGGACAGGGGTCACTGAAGCTTTCTTT. It translates to CASSSGTGVTEAFF.

The chain employs TRBV5-6 and TRBJ1-2, with D tentatively TRBD1 (6 bases). Trimming cost V 3 bases and J 5 bases, with 14 bases left between them. The germline V gene encodes CDR1 SGHDT and CDR2 YYEEEE. This CDR3 region has 14 residues. This chain's CDR3 is CASSWGQDTYGYTF. The DNA for the CDR3 is TGTGCCAGCAGCTGGGGGCAGGATACGTATGGCTACACCTTC.

The chain carries TRBV5-1 and TRBJ2-7, with D hard to call. This CDR3 comprises 13 residues. Between the trimmed V and J ends, which lost 2 bases and 2 bases, there was a span of 8 bases. Germline assignment: CDR1 SGHRS and CDR2 YFSETQ. CDR3 nucleotide sequence: TGCGCCAGCAGCTTTGGAGAGGCCTACGAGCAGTACTTC. Residues: CASSFGEAYEQYF.

The CDR3 loop reads CASRGQQETQYF. The CDR3 DNA is TGTGCCAGCAGGGGCCAGCAAGAGACCCAGTACTTC. The chain combines TRBV25-1 with TRBJ2-5, with D uncertain. The CDR3 is made up of 12 amino acids. Germline CDR1 MGHDK, CDR2 SYGVNS. V dropped 6 bases and J dropped 2 bases, with 7 bases sitting between them.